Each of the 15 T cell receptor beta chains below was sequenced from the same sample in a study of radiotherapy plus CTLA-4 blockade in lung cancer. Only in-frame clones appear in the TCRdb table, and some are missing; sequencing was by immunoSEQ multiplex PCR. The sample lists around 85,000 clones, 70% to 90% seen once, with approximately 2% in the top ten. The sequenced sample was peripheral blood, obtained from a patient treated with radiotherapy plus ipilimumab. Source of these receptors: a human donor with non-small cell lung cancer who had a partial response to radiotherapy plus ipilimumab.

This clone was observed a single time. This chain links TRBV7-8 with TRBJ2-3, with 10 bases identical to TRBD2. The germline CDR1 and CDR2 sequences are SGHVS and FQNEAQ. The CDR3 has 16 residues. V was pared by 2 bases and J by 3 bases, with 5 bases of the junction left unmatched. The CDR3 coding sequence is TGTGCCAGCAGCTTATACCCTAGCGGGAGAACAGATACGCAGTATTTT. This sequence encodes CASSLYPSGRTDTQYF.

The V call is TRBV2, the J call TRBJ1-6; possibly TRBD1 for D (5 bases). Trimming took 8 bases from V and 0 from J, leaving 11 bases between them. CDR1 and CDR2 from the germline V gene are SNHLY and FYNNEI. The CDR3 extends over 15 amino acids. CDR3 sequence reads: CASYRPSSYNSPLHF. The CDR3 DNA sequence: TGTGCCAGCTACAGGCCGAGCTCCTATAATTCACCCCTCCACTTT.

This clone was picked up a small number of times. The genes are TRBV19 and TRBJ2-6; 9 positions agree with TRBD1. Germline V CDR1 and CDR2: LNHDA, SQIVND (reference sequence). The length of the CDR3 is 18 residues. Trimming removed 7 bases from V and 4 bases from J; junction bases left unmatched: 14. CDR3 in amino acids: CASNDPGQGYPGANVLTF. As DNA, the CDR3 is TGTGCCAGTAACGATCCGGGACAGGGTTATCCCGGGGCCAACGTCCTGACTTTC.

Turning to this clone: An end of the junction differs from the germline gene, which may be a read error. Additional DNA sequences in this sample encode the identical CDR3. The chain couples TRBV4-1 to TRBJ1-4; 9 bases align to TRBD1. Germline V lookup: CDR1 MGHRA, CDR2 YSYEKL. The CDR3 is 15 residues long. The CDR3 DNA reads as TGTGCCAGCAGCCAAGATACAGGGGGCTATGAAAAACTGTTTTTT. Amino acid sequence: CASSQDTGGYEKLFF.

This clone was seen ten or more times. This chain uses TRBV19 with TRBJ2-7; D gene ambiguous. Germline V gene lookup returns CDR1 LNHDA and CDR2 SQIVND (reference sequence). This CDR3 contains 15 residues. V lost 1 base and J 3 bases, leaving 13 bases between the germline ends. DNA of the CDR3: TGTGCCAGTAGTATAGTCCTACATGGGCGCTACGAGCAGTACTTC. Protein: CASSIVLHGRYEQYF.

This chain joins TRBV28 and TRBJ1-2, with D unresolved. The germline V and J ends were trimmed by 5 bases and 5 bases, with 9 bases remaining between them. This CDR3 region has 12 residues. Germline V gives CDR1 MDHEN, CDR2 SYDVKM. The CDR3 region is CASSPLRYGYTF. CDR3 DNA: TGTGCCAGCAGTCCCCTCAGGTATGGCTACACCTTC.

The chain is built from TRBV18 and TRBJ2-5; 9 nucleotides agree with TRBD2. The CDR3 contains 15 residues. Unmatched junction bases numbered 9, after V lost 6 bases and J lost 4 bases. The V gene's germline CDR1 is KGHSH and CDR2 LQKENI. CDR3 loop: CASSGGAGGGETQYF. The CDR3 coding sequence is TGTGCCAGCTCTGGCGGAGCGGGAGGTGGAGAGACCCAGTACTTC.

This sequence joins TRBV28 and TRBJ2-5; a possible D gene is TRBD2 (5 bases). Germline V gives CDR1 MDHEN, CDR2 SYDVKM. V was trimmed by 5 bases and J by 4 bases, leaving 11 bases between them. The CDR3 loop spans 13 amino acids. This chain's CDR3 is CASSARVGETQYF. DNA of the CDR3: TGTGCCAGCAGTGCGAGGGTAGGAGAGACCCAGTACTTC.

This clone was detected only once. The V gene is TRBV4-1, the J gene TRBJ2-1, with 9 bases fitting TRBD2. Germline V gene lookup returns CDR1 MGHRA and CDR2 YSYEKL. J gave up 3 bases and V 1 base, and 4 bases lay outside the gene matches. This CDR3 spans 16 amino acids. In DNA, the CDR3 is TGCGCCAGCAGCCAAGTGCTAGCGGGACGCTACAATGAGCAGTTCTTC. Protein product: CASSQVLAGRYNEQFF.

CDR3 nucleotides: TGCGCCAGCAGCCAAGAGGTCCAGGAAGTATACTATGGCTACACCTTC. Translation gives CASSQEVQEVYYGYTF. The chain uses TRBV4-3 and TRBJ1-2; D gene unclear. The CDR3 runs to 16 residues. Trimming stripped 0 bases from V and 3 bases from J, with 14 bases between. Germline values: CDR1 LGHNA, CDR2 YSLEER.

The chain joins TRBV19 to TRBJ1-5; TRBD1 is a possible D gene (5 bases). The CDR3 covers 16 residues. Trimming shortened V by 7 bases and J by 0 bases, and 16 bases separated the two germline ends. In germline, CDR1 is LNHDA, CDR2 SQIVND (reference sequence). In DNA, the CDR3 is TGTGCCAGTAAGAAGAAGGGGAGGGCTAGCAATCAGCCCCAGCATTTT. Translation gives CASKKKGRASNQPQHF. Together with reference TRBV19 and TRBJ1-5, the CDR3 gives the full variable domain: DGGITQSPKYLFRKEGQNVTLSCEQNLNHDAMYWYRQDPGQGLRLIYYSQIVNDFQKGDIAEGYSVSREKKESFPLTVTSAQKNPTAFYLCASKKKGRASNQPQHFGDGTRLSIL.

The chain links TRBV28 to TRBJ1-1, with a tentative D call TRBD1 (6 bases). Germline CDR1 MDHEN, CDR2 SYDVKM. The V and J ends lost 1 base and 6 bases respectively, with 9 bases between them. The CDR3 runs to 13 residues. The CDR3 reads CASSLSGEAEAFF. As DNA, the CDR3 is TGTGCCAGCAGTTTATCAGGGGAAGCTGAAGCTTTCTTT.

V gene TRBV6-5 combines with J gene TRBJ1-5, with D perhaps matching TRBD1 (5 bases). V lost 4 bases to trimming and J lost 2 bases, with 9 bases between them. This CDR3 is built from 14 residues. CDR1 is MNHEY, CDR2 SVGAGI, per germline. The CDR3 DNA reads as TGTGCCAGCAGTTCCGCGGGGGGCAATCAGCCCCAGCATTTT. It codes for CASSSAGGNQPQHF.

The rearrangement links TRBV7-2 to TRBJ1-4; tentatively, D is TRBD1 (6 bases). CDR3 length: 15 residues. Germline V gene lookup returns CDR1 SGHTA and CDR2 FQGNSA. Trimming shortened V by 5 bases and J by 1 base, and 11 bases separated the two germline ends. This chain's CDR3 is CASSPTGQTNEKLFF. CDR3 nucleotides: TGTGCCAGCAGCCCTACGGGACAAACTAATGAAAAACTGTTTTTT.

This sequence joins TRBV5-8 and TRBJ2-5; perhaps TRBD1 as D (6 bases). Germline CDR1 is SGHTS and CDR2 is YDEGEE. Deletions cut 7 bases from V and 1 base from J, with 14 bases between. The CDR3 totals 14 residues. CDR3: CASVTQGLQETQYF. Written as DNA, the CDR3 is TGTGCCAGCGTCACGCAGGGGCTCCAAGAGACCCAGTACTTC.